Listed below are T cell receptor beta chains from one sample, sequenced in a study of blood T cell repertoires in COVID-19. Produced via immunoSEQ multiplex PCR; TCRdb's table is partial and in-frame only. Of 130,000 to 150,000 clones listed, more than 75% are singletons. The sample was peripheral blood. Receptors originate from a human donor in a cohort sampled during active COVID-19. CDR3s include the opening cysteine and the closing phenylalanine or tryptophan. A D gene is named only where the DNA matches it firmly. Rows give clone size only sometimes, using once, few, many, or a class for an expanded clone.

length	D	V	size	J	CDR3	DNA
13	-	TRBV7-3	many	TRBJ1-1	CASSLDSNTEAFF	TGTGCCAGCAGCTTAGACAGCAACACTGAAGCTTTCTTT
14	TRBD1	TRBV18	-	TRBJ1-1	CASSPRQGVGEAFF	TGTGCCAGCTCACCGAGACAGGGGGTGGGTGAAGCTTTCTTT
14	-	TRBV3-1/TRBV3-2	-	TRBJ1-2	CASTTAGGGYGYTF	TGTGCCAGCACCACAGCGGGGGGCGGCTATGGCTACACCTTC
15	-	TRBV3-1/TRBV3-2	-	TRBJ1-6	CASSQDRGAFLPLHF	TGTGCCAGCAGCCAAGATCGGGGAGCCTTTTTACCCCTCCACTTT
15	TRBD2	TRBV30	-	TRBJ2-1	CACSRPGGSYNEQFF	TGTGCCTGTTCCCGGCCGGGGGGGTCCTACAATGAGCAGTTCTTC
17	TRBD2	TRBV4-2	-	TRBJ2-3	CASSPAGTSGGTDTQYF	TGTGCCAGCAGCCCGGCAGGGACTAGCGGAGGCACAGATACGCAGTATTTT
14	TRBD1	TRBV11-2	-	TRBJ1-2	CASRDRDRVYGYTF	TGTGCCAGCAGAGACCGGGACAGGGTCTATGGCTACACCTTC
13	TRBD2	TRBV7-7	-	TRBJ2-1	CASSLGGPNEQFF	TGTGCTAGCAGCTTGGGAGGGCCGAATGAGCAGTTCTTC
16	TRBD1	TRBV5-1	-	TRBJ1-2	CASSLGGTGDFYGYTF	TGCGCCAGCAGCTTGGGGGGGACAGGGGACTTTTATGGCTACACCTTC
15	TRBD1	TRBV6-2/TRBV6-3	-	TRBJ1-1	CASSPPGQGRAEAFF	TGTGCCAGCAGTCCACCTGGACAGGGAAGGGCTGAAGCTTTCTTT